The 8 T cell receptor beta chains reported below all come from one sample, sequenced in a study of blood T cell repertoires in COVID-19. Assay used: immunoSEQ multiplex PCR; TCRdb lists only in-frame clones, some missing. This sample yields approximately 200,000 clones, of which 80% to 90% are seen a single time; more than 2.5% belongs to the top ten. The source material was peripheral blood. These receptors were taken from a man in his fifties or sixties with acute or convalescent COVID-19.

J is TRBJ2-7 and V is TRBV18; 11 bases are a match to TRBD2. The CDR3 is made up of 16 amino acids. Per germline, CDR1 KGHSH and CDR2 LQKENI. Trimming took 1 base from V and 7 from J; bases not matched to a gene: 9. Here the CDR3 reads CASSPLGLAALREQYF. CDR3 in DNA: TGTGCCAGCTCACCACTGGGACTAGCGGCCCTTCGGGAGCAGTACTTC.

The chain links TRBV9 to TRBJ2-2; 7 nucleotides match TRBD1. Germline trimming cut 0 bases from V and 6 bases from J; bases unmatched to any gene: 11. Germline CDR1 is SGDLS and CDR2 is YYNGEE. The CDR3 is 17 amino acids. This chain's CDR3 is CASSVVGSTGTAGELFF. As DNA, the CDR3 is TGTGCCAGCAGCGTAGTGGGGTCGACAGGGACAGCCGGGGAGCTGTTTTTT.

V gene TRBV5-5 combines with J gene TRBJ2-3; 8 bases map to TRBD1. Trimming took 4 bases from V and 1 from J; bases not matched to a gene: 5. The CDR3 spans 15 residues. Germline V lookup: CDR1 SGHKS, CDR2 YYEKEE (reference sequence). The CDR3 here is CASSPSTGGTDTQYF. As DNA, the CDR3 is TGTGCCAGCAGCCCATCGACAGGGGGCACAGATACGCAGTATTTT.

The chain couples TRBV6-5 to TRBJ1-1, with TRBD1 matching over 7 bases. Trimming took 6 bases from V and 3 from J; bases not matched to a gene: 7. The CDR3 totals 14 residues. CDR1 and CDR2 (germline): MNHEY, SVGAGI. CDR3 nucleotide sequence: TGTGCCAGCAGCCGACAGGGATGGGACACTGAAGCTTTCTTT. Its translation: CASSRQGWDTEAFF.

The chain uses TRBV28 and TRBJ2-7; D gene ambiguous. CDR3 size: 12 residues. CDR1 is MDHEN and CDR2 is SYDVKM in the germline V gene. V was trimmed by 3 bases and J by 3 bases, leaving 6 bases between them. CDR3 sequence reads: CASSLYFYEQYF. CDR3 DNA: TGTGCCAGCAGTTTGTATTTCTACGAGCAGTACTTC.

The genes are TRBV5-4 and TRBJ2-5, with 10 bases matching TRBD2. CDR1 and CDR2 (germline): SGHNT, YYREEE (reference sequence). V gave up 2 bases and J gave up 4 bases; unmatched junction bases: 8. This CDR3 contains 16 residues. In DNA form, the CDR3 reads TGTGCCAGCAGCTTATCAAGCGGGAGGGGCGGAGAGACCCAGTACTTC. Translating it yields CASSLSSGRGGETQYF.

The V gene is TRBV5-1, the J gene TRBJ2-7, with D possibly matching TRBD1 (5 bases). V lost 7 bases and J 2 bases, leaving 19 bases between the germline ends. CDR3 length: 15 amino acids. The germline CDR1 and CDR2 sequences are SGHRS and YFSETQ. Here the CDR3 DNA reads TGCGCCAGCCGCCGCGACCCCACAGGAGCCTACGAGCAGTACTTC. Encoded protein: CASRRDPTGAYEQYF.

This clone was detected only once. The rearrangement joins TRBV27 to TRBJ2-7, with 8 positions matching TRBD2. Germline V gene lookup returns CDR1 MNHEY and CDR2 SMNVEV (reference sequence). The length of the CDR3 is 14 residues. Trimming cost V 5 bases and J 2 bases; bases outside gene matches: 5. The CDR3 region is CASSILAGTYEQYF. Here the CDR3 DNA reads TGTGCCAGCAGTATTCTAGCGGGTACCTACGAGCAGTACTTC.